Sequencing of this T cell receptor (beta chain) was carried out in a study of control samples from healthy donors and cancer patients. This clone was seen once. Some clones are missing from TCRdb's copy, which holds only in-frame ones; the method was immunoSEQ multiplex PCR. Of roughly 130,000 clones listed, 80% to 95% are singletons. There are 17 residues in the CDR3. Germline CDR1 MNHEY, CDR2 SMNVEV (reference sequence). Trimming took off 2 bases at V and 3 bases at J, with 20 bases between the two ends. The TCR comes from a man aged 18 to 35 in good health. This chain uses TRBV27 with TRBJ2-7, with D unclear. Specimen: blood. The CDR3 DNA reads TGTGCCAGCAGTTTAAGGGTTCGGACGGACGGGTTCTACGAGCAGTACTTC. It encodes CASSLRVRTDGFYEQYF.